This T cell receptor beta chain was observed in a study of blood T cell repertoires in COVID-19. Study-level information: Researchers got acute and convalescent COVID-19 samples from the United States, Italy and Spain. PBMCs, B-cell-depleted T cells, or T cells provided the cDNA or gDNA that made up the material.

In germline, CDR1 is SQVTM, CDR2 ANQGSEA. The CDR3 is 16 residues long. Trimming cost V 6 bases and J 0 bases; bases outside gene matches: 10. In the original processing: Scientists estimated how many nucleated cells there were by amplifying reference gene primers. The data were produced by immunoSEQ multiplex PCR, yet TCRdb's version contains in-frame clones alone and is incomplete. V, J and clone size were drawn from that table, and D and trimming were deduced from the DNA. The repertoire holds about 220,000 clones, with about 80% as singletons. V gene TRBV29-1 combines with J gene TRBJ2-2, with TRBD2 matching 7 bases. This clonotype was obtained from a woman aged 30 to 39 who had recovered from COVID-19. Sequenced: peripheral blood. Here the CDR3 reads CSVEQRGGSNTGELFF. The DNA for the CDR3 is TGCAGCGTGGAACAGCGGGGAGGGTCGAACACCGGGGAGCTGTTTTTT.